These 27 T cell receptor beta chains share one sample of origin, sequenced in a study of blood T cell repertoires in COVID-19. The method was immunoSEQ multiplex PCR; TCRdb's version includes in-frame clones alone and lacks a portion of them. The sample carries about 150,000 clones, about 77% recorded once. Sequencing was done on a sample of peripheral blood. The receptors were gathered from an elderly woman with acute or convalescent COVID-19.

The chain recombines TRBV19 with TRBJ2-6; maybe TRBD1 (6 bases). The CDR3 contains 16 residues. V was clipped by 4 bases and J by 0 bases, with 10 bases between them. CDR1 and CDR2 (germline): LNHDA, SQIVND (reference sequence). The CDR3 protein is CASSRGQHSGANVLTF. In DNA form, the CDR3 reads TGTGCCAGTAGTAGAGGACAGCACTCTGGGGCCAACGTCCTGACTTTC.

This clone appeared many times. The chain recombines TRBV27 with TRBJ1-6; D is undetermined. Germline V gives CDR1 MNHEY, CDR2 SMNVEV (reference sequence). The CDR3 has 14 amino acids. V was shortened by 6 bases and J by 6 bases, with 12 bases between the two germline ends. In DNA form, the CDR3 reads TGTGCCAGCAGATCAACAGCCGTTAATTCACCCCTCCACTTT. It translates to CASRSTAVNSPLHF.

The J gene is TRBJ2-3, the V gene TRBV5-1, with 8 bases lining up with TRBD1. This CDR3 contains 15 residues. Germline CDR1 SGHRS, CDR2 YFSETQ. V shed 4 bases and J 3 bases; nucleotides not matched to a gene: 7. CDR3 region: CASSQQGVGTDTQYF. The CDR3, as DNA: TGCGCCAGCAGCCAACAGGGGGTAGGGACAGATACGCAGTATTTT.

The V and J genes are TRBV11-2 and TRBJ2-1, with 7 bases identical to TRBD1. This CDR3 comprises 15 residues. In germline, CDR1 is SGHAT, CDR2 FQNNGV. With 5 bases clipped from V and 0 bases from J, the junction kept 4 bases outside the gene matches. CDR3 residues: CASSAGTASYNEQFF. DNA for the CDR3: TGTGCCAGCAGCGCCGGGACAGCCTCCTACAATGAGCAGTTCTTC.

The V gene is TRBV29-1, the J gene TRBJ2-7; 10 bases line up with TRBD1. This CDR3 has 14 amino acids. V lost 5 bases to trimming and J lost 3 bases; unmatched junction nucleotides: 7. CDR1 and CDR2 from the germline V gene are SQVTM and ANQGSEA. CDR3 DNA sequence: TGCAGCGTTCCCGGGACAGGGGTTGGCTACGAGCAGTACTTC. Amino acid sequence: CSVPGTGVGYEQYF.

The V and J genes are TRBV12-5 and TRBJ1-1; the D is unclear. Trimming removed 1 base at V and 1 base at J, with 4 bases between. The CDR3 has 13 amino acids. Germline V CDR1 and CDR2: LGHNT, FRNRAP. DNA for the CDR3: TGTGCTAGTGGTTTGGAAGCGAACACTGAAGCTTTCTTT. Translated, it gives CASGLEANTEAFF.

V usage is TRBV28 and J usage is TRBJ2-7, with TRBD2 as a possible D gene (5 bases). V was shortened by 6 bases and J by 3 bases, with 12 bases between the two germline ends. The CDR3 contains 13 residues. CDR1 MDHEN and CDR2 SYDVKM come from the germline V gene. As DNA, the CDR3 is TGTGCCAGCAGCTCGCTGACTAACTACGAGCAGTACTTC. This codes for CASSSLTNYEQYF.

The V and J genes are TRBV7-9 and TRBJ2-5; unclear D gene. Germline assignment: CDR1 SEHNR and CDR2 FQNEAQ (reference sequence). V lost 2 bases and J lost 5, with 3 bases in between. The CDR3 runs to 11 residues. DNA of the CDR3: TGTGCCAGCAGCTTATCTGAGACCCAGTACTTC. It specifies CASSLSETQYF.

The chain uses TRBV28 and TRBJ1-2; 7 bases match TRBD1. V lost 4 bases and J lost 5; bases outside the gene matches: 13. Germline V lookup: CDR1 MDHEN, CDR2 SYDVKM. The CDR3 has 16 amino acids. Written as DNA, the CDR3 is TGTGCCAGCAGTTCCAGGGGGTCCTTTTTAAAGTATGGCTACACCTTC. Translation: CASSSRGSFLKYGYTF.

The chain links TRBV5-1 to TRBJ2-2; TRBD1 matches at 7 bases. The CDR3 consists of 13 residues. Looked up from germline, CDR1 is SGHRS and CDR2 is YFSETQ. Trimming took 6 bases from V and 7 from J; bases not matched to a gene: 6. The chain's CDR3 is CASKLQGHGELFF. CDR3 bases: TGCGCCAGCAAACTACAGGGGCACGGGGAGCTGTTTTTT.

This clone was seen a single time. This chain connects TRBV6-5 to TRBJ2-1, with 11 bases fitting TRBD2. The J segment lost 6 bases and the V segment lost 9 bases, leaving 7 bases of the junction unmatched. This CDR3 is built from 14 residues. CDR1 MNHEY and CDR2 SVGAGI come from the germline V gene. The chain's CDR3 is CASTLAGGSNEQFF. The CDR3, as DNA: TGTGCCAGTACTCTAGCGGGGGGATCCAATGAGCAGTTCTTC.

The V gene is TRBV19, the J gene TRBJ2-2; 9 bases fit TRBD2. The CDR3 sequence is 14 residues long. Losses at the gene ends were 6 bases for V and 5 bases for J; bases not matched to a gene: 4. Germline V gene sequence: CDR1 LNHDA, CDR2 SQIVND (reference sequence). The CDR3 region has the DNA TGTGCCAGTAGGACTAGCGGTATTACCGGGGAGCTGTTTTTT. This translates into CASRTSGITGELFF.

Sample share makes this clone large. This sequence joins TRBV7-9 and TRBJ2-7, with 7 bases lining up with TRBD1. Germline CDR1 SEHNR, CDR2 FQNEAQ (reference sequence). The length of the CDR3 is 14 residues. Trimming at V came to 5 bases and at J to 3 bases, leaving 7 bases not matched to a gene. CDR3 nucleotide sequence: TGTGCCAGCAGCCATAGGGACAGCTTCTACGAGCAGTACTTC. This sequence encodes CASSHRDSFYEQYF.

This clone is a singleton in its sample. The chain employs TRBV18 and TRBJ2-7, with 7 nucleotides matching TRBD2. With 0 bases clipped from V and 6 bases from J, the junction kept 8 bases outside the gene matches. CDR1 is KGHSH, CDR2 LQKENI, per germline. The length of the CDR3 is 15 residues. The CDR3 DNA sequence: TGTGCCAGCTCACCACCGGCAAGAGGGGAGGGCGAGCAGTACTTC. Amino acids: CASSPPARGEGEQYF.

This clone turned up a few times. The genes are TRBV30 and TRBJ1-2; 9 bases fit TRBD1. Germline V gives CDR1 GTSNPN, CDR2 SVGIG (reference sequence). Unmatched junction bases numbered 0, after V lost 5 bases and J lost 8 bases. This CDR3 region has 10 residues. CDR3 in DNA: TGTGCCTGGGGGACAGGGGGCTACACCTTC. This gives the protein CAWGTGGYTF.

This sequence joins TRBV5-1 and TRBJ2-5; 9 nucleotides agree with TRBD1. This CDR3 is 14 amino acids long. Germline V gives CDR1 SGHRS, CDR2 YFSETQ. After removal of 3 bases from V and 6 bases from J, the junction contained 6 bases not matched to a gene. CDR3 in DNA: TGCGCCAGCAGCTCCGACGGACAGGGGCAGACCCAGTACTTC. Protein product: CASSSDGQGQTQYF. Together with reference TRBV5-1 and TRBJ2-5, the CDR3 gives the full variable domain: KAGVTQTPRYLIKTRGQQVTLSCSPISGHRSVSWYQQTPGQGLQFLFEYFSETQRNKGNFPGRFSGRQFSNSRSEMNVSTLELGDSALYLCASSSDGQGQTQYFGPGTRLLVL.

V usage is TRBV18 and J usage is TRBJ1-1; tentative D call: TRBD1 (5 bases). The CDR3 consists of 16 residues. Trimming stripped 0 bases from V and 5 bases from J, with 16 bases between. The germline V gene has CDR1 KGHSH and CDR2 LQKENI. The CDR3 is CASSPPGGAGPTEAFF. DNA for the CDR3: TGTGCCAGCTCACCACCAGGAGGGGCCGGGCCTACTGAAGCTTTCTTT. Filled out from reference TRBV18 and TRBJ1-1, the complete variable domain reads NAGVMQNPRHLVRRRGQEARLRCSPMKGHSHVYWYRQLPEEGLKFMVYLQKENIIDESGMPKERFSAEFPKEGPSILRIQQVVRGDSAAYFCASSPPGGAGPTEAFFGQGTRLTVV.

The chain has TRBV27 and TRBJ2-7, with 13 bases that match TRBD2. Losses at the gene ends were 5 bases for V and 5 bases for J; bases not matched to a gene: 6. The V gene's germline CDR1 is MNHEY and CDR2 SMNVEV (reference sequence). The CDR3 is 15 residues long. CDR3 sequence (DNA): TGTGCCAGCAGTATCGGGACTAGCGGGAAGGACGAGCAGTACTTC. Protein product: CASSIGTSGKDEQYF.

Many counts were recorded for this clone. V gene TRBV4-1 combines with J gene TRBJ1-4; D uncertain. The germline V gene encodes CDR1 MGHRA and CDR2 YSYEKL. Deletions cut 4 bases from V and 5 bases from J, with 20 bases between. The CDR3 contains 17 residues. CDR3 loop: CASSRAVGRRENEKLFF. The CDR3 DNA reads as TGCGCCAGCAGCCGGGCAGTCGGCCGCCGTGAAAATGAAAAACTGTTTTTT.

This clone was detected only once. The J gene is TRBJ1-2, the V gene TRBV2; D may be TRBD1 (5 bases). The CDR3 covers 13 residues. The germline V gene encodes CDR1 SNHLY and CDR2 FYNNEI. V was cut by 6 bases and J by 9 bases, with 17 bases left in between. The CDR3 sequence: CASSQDSGQRYTF. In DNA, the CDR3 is TGTGCCAGCAGCCAAGACAGCGGGCAACGCTACACCTTC.

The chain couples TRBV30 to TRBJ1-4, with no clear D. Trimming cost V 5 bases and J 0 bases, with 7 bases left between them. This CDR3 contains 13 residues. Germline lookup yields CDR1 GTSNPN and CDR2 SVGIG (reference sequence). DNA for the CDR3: TGTGCCTGGCAAGAGGCAACTAATGAAAAACTGTTTTTT. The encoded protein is CAWQEATNEKLFF.

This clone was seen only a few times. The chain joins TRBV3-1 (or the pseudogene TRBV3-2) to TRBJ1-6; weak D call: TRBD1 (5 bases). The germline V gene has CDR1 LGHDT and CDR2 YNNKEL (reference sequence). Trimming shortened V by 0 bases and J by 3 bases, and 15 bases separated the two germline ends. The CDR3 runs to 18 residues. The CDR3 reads CASSQDTSSQGYNSPLHF. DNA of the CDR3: TGTGCCAGCAGCCAAGATACCTCGTCGCAGGGCTATAATTCACCCCTCCACTTT.

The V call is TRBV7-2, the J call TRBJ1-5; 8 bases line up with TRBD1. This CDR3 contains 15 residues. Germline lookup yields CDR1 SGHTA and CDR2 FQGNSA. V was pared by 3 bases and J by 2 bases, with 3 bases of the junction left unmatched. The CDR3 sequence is CASSFQGAGNQPQHF. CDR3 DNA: TGTGCCAGCAGCTTCCAGGGGGCTGGCAATCAGCCCCAGCATTTT.

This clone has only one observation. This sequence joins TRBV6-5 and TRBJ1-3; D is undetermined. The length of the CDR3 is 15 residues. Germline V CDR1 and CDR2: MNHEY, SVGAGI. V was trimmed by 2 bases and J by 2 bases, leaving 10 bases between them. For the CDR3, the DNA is TGTGCCAGCAGTTACGAGTTCTCCCCTGGAAACACCATATATTTT. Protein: CASSYEFSPGNTIYF.

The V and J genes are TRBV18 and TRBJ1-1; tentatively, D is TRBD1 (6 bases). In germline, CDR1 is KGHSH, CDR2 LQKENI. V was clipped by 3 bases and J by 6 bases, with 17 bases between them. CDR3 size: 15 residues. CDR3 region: CASSPAGGRNSEAFF. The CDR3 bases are TGTGCCAGCTCACCCGCGGGGGGGCGCAACTCTGAAGCTTTCTTT.

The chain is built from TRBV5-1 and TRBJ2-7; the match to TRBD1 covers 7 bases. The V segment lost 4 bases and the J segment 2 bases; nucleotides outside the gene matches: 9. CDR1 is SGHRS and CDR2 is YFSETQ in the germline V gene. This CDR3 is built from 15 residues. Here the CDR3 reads CASSQDRTGPYEQYF. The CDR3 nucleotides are TGCGCCAGCAGCCAGGATAGGACAGGCCCCTACGAGCAGTACTTC.

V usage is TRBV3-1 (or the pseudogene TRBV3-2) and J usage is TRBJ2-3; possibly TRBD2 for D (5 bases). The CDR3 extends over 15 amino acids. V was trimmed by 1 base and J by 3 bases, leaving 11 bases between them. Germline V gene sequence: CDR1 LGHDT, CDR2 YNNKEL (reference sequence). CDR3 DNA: TGTGCCAGCAGCCAAGGAGGGATAGTTACAGATACGCAGTATTTT. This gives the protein CASSQGGIVTDTQYF.